The TCR beta chain described here comes from a study of shared clonotypes between healthy human individuals. Caucasian adults living in Nashville, Tennessee, provided all samples. CDR3 size: 13 residues. V shed 4 bases and J shed 2 bases, with 9 bases lying between them. Germline CDR1 SEHNR, CDR2 FQNEAQ (reference sequence). This clone was observed many times. What it binds is not known. Scientists sequenced DNA from unsorted PBMC on ten immunoSEQ deep assay plates. In the authors' workflow: ImmunoSEQ yielded junction-only sequences lacking quality scores, so filtering differed. Using immunoSEQ multiplex PCR, the repertoire was profiled, and TCRdb retains in-frame clones only, with some absent. That table gives V, J and clone size, and the DNA gave D and trimming. The sample includes around 440,000 clones, roughly 80% of them seen just once. Study-level points and caveats: An effect of sequencing depth on clonotype sharing among donors was expected.

This receptor was identified in a woman aged 40 to 55 in good health. Some clones in this sample may be carry-over from other donors' samples. The specimen was PBMCs. This chain connects TRBV7-9 to TRBJ2-7; a possible D gene is TRBD1 (5 bases). For the CDR3, the DNA is TGTGCCAGCAGCTCCAGGACACCCTACGAGCAGTACTTC. Encoded protein: CASSSRTPYEQYF.